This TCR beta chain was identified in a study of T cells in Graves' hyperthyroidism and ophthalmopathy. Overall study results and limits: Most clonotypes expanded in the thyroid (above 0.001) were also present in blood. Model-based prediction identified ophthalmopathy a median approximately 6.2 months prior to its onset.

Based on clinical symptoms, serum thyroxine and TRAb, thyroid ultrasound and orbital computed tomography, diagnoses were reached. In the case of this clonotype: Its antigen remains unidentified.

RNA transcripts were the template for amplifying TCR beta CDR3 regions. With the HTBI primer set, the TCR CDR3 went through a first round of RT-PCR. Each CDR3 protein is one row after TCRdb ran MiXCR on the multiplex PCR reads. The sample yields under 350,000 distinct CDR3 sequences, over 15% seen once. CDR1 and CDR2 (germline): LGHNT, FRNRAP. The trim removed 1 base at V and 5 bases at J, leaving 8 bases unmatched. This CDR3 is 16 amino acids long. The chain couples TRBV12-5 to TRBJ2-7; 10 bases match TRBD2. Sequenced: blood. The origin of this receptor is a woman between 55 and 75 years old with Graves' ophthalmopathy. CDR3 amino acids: CASGLERAGGPHEQYF. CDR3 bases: TGTGCTAGTGGTTTGGAAAGAGCGGGGGGGCCCCACGAGCAGTACTTC.